This T cell receptor beta chain was captured in a study of cytomegalovirus exposure and HLA in healthy donors. Study-wide results and limits: Reports described diagnosis of cytomegalovirus status by the classifier as highly specific and sensitive.

Notes on this clone: As yet, its antigen is unknown.

The approximately 120-subject validation cohort, separate from the roughly 700-subject first cohort, included the donors. CDR3 length: 16 amino acids. The germline V and J ends were trimmed by 5 bases and 7 bases, with 18 bases remaining between them. CDR1 and CDR2 (germline): MNHEY, SMNVEV (reference sequence). Method: immunoSEQ multiplex PCR; TCRdb's copy keeps in-frame clones and lacks some. The sample lists some 170,000 clones; 86% were seen once. The sequence was collected from a young man in good health and CMV-seropositive. The rearrangement links TRBV27 to TRBJ1-6, with D maybe TRBD1 (5 bases). The sample was PBMCs. The chain's CDR3 is CASSPRGVTGNSPLHF. CDR3 in DNA: TGTGCCAGCAGTCCACGGGGGGTAACAGGAAATTCACCCCTCCACTTT.